This T cell receptor (beta chain) was sequenced in a study of beta chain features in type 1 diabetes. Investigators reverse transcribed all isolated RNA, so they sequenced expressed TCRB transcripts. TCRdb's copy holds only in-frame clones and misses some; the assay was immunoSEQ multiplex PCR. The sample contains under 200,000 clones, around 8.4% of which appear only once. Cells sorted by CD45RO/CCR7/CD25/CD127/CD95/CD27 comprised CD4+ naive, central memory, regulatory and stem cell-like memory cells. Germline values: CDR1 SGHTA, CDR2 FQGTGA. With 5 bases removed from V and 4 bases from J, the gap between germline ends came to 12 bases. CDR3 size: 14 residues. The study, taken as a whole, reports: Shortening of TCRB CDR3s, moderate but significant, appeared in all four CD4+ subsets of Type 1 diabetes patients.

This clone was picked up a small number of times. The antigen is unknown. This receptor was taken from a woman between 18 and 29 years old with type 1 diabetes. Source material: central memory CD4+ T cells from blood. V gene TRBV7-3 combines with J gene TRBJ2-1, with D possibly TRBD2 on 6 matching bases. The CDR3 here is CASSPGLRYNEQFF. DNA for the CDR3: TGTGCCAGCAGCCCGGGACTTAGGTACAATGAGCAGTTCTTC.